The entry below gives a single TCR beta chain sequence along with its context. Clones were sequenced by immunoSEQ multiplex PCR, and TCRdb holds only the in-frame ones, with some missing. The table has 300,000 to 400,000 clones, around 88% seen once. This CDR3 region has 10 residues. CDR1 is LNHNV, CDR2 YYDKDF, per germline (reference sequence). The V end was cut by 6 bases, the J end by 5 bases, with 2 bases between. The data are from a study of Ad26.COV2.S vaccination and SARS-CoV-2 variants. This sample's treatment: 19 received Ad26.COV2.S at low or high dose, single or two shots; five or six received placebo; per-sample allocation not given. Day 63 following the first vaccine or placebo injection was when the samples were taken.

The TCR was taken from a person between 18 and 59 years old who received the Ad26.COV2.S COVID-19 vaccine or a placebo. The gene calls are TRBV15 and TRBJ1-5, with D unclear. Material: peripheral blood, obtained in a trial of Ad26.COV2.S vaccine versus placebo. The CDR3 loop reads CATRDQPQHF. DNA of the CDR3: TGTGCCACCAGAGATCAGCCCCAGCATTTT.